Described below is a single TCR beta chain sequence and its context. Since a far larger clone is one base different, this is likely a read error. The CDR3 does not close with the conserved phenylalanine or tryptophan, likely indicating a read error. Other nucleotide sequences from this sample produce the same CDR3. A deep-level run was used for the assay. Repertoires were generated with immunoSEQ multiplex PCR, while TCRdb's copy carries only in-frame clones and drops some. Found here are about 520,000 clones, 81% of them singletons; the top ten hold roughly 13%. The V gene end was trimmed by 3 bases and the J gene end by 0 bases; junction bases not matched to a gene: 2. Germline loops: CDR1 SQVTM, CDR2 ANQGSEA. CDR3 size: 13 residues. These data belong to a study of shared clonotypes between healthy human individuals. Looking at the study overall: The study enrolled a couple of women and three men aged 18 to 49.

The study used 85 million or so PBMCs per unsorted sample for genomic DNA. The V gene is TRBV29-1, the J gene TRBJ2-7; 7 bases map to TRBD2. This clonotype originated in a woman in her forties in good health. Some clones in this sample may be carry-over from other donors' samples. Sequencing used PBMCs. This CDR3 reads CSVEGDYSYEQYL. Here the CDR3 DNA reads TGCAGCGTTGAGGGGGACTACTCCTACGAGCAGTACCTC.